This T cell receptor beta chain was sequenced in a study of CD8 T cells in ankylosing spondylitis. Points from the study as a whole: Reportedly, significant enrichment of disease-linked clones occurred in matched ankylosing spondylitis synovial fluid. Disease-linked clones had a CD8+ phenotype and relatively low frequency in peripheral blood. Ankylosing spondylitis blood appeared to be characterized by a TCR beta motif of 8 or 9 highly homologous variants. Some of the motif variants had earlier been found in reactive arthritis patients' fluid and blood.

Generation of TCR beta libraries employed quantitative 5'-RACE incorporating molecular barcodes. MiXCR, run by TCRdb on the 5' RACE reads, gives a single entry per CDR3 protein. The table includes more than 300,000 distinct CDR3 sequences, 7% to 9% detected once. The V gene end was trimmed by 4 bases and the J gene end by 3 bases; junction bases not matched to a gene: 8. The CDR3 has 15 amino acids. Per the germline V gene, CDR1 is MNHEY and CDR2 is SMNVEV (reference sequence). This clonotype was seen more than once but under ten times. No antigen is known for it. The source is a male donor with ankylosing spondylitis. The chain carries TRBV27 and TRBJ2-5; 7 bases are shared with TRBD1. The specimen sequenced was blood, either unsorted or a sorted T cell fraction (not recorded which). This CDR3 reads CASSSLKGAEETQYF. CDR3 coding DNA: TGTGCCAGCAGTTCCCTGAAGGGGGCTGAAGAGACCCAGTACTTC.